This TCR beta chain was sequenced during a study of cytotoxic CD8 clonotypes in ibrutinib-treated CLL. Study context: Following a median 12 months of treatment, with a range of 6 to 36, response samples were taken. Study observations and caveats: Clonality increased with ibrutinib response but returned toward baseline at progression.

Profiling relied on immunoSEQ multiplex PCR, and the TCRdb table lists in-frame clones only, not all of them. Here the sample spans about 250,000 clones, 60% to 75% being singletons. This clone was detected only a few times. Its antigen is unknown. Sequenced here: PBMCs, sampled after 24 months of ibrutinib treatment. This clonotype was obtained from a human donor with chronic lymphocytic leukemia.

DNA of the CDR3: TGTGCCAGCAGCCGGGGTTGGGGTGGCAATCAGCCCCAGCATTTT. Its translation is CASSRGWGGNQPQHF. The J gene is TRBJ1-5, the V gene TRBV7-2; D call uncertain. This CDR3 spans 15 amino acids. Trimming pared 5 bases from V and 2 bases from J, leaving 13 bases between. Looked up from germline, CDR1 is SGHTA and CDR2 is FQGNSA.